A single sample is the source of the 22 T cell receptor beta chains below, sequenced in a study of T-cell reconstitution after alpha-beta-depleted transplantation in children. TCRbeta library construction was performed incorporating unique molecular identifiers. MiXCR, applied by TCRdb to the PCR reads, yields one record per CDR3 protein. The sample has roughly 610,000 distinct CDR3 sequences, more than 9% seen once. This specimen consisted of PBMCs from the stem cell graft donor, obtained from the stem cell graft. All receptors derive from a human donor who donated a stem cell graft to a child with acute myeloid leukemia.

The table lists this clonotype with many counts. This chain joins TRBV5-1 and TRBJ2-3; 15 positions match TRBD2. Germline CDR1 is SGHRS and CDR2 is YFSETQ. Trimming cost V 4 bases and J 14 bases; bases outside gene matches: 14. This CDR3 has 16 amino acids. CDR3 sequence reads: CASSSGLAGGPGGLYF. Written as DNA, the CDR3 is TGCGCCAGCAGCAGCGGACTAGCGGGAGGGCCAGGAGGTTTGTATTTT.

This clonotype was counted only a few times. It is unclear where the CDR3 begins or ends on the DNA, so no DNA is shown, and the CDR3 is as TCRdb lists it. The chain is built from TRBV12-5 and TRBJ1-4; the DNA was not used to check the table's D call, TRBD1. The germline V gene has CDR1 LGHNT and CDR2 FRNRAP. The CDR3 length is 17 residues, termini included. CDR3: CASGLNDSFSLMKNCFF.

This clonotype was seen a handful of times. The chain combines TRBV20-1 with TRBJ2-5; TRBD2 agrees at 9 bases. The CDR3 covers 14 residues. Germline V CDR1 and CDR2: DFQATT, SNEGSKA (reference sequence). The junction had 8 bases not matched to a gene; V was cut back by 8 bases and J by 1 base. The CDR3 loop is CSSQREALQETQYF. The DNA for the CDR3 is TGCAGTTCCCAGCGGGAGGCCCTCCAAGAGACCCAGTACTTC.

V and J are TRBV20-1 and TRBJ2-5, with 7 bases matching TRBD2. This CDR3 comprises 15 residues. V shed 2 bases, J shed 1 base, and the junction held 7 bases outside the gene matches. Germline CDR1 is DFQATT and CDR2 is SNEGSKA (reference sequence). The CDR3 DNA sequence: TGCAGTGCTAGATTCCCAGCGGGACGCCAAGAGACCCAGTACTTC. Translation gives CSARFPAGRQETQYF.

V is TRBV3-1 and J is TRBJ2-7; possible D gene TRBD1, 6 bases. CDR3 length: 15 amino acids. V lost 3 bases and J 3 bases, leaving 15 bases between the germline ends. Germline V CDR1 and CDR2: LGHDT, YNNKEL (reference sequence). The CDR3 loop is CASSHWIQGIYEQYF. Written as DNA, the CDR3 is TGTGCCAGCAGCCACTGGATACAGGGAATCTACGAGCAGTACTTC.

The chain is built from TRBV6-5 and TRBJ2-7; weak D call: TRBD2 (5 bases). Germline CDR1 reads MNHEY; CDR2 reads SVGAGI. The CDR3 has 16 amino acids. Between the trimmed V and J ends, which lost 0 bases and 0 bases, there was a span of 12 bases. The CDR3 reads CASSYSARESSYEQYF. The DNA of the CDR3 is TGTGCCAGCAGTTACTCGGCCCGGGAAAGCTCCTACGAGCAGTACTTC.

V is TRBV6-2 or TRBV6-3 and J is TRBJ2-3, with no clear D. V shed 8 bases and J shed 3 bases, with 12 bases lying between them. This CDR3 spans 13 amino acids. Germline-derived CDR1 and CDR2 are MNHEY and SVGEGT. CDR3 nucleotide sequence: TGTGCCAGCCAGTCGGATGCGACAGATACGCAGTATTTT. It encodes CASQSDATDTQYF.

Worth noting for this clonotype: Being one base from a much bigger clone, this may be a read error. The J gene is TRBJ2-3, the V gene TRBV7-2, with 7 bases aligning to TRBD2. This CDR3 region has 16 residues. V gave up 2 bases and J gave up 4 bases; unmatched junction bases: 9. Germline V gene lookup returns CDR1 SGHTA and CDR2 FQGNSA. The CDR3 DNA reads TGTGCCAGCAGCTTAAGAATGGGGGGGACCTCAGATACGCAGTATTTT. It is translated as CASSLRMGGTSDTQYF.

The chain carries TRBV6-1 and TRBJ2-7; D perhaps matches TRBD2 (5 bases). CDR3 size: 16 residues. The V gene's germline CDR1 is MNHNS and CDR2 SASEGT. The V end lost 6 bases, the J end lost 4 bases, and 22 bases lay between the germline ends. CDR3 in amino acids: CASSSFGEQERYEQYF. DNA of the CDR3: TGTGCCAGCAGCTCTTTTGGGGAGCAGGAGAGGTACGAGCAGTACTTC.

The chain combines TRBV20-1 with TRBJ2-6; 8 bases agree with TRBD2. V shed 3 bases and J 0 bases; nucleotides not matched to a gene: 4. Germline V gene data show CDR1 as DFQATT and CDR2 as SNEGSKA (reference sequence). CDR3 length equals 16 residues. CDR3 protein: CSASGGGRSGANVLTF. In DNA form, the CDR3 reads TGCAGTGCTAGCGGGGGGGGCCGCTCTGGGGCCAACGTCCTGACTTTC.

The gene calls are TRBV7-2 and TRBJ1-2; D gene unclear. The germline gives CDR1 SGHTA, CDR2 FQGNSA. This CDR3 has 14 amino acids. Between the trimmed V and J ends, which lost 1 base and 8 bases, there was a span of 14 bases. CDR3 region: CASSLDSGPGGYTF. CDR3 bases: TGTGCCAGCAGCTTAGATTCGGGCCCCGGGGGCTACACCTTC.

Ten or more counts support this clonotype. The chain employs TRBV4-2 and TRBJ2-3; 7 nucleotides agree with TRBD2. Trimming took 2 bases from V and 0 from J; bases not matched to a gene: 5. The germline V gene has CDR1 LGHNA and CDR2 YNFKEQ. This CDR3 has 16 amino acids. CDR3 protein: CASSQSSGTSTDTQYF. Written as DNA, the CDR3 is TGTGCCAGCAGCCAATCCAGCGGGACTAGCACAGATACGCAGTATTTT.

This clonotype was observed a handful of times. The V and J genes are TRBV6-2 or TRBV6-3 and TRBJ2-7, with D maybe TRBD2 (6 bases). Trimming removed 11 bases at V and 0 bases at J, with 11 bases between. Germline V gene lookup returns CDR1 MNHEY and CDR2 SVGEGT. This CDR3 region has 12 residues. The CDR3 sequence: CAGGADSYEQYF. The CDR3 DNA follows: TGTGCCGGCGGGGCAGACTCCTACGAGCAGTACTTC.

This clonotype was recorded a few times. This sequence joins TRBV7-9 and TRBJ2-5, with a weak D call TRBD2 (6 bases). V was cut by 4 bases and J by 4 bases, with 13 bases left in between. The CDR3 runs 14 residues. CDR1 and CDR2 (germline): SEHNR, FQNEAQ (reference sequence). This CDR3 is CASSSQGGAETQYF. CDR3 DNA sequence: TGTGCCAGCAGCTCCCAGGGAGGAGCAGAGACCCAGTACTTC.

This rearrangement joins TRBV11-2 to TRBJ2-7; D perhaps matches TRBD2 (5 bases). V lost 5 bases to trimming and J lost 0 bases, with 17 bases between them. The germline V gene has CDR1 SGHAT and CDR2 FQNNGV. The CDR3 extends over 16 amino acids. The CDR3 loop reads CASSPRAGRPSYEQYF. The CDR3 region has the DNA TGTGCCAGCAGCCCTAGGGCGGGCAGACCCTCCTACGAGCAGTACTTC.

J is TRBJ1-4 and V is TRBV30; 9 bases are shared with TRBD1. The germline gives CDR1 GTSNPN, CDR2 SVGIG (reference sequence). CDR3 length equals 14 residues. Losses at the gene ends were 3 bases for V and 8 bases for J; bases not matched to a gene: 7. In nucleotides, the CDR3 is TGTGCCTGGAGCCCGGGACAGGGAGACGAAAAACTGTTTTTT. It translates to CAWSPGQGDEKLFF.

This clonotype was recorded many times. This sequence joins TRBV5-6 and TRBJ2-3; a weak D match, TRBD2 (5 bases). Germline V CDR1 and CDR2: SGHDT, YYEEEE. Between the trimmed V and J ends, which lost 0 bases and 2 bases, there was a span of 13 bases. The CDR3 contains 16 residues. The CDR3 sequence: CASSLVAGSVTDTQYF. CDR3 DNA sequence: TGTGCCAGCAGCTTGGTGGCGGGTTCTGTCACAGATACGCAGTATTTT.

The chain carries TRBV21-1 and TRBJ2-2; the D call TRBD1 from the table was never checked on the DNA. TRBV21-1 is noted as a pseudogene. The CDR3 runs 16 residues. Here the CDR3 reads CASTNSGQGAAGELFF. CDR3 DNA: TGTGCCAGCACCAACAGTGGACAGGGGGCGGCCGGGGAGCTGTTTTTT.

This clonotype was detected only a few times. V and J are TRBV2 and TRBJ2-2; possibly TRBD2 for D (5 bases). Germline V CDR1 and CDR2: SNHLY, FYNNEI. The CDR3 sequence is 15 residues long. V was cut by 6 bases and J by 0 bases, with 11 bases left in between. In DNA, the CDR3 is TGTGCCAGCAGAGCCCCAGCGGCGAACACCGGGGAGCTGTTTTTT. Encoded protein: CASRAPAANTGELFF.

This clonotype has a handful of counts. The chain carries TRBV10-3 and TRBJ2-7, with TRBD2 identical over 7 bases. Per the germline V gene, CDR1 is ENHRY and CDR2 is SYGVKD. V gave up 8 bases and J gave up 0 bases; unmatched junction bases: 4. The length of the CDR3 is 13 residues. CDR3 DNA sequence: TGTGCCATCGCAGGCGGGAGCTCCTACGAGCAGTACTTC. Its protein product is CAIAGGSSYEQYF.

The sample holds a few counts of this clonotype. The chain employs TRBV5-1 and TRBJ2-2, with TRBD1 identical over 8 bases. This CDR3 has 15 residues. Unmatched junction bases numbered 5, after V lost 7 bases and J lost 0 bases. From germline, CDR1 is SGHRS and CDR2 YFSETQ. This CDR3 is CASAGQGANTGELFF. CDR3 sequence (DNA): TGCGCCAGCGCCGGACAGGGTGCGAACACCGGGGAGCTGTTTTTT.

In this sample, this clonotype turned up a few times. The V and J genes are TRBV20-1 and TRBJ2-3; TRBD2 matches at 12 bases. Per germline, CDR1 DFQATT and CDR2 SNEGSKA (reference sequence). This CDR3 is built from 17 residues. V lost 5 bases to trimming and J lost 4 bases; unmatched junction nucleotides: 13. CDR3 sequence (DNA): TGCAGTGCTGGAAAGACTAGCGGGAGAGATTCCGCAGATACGCAGTATTTT. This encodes CSAGKTSGRDSADTQYF.